The clone carrying this TCR beta chain was counted once. Its antigen is unknown. The CDR3 has 14 amino acids. Germline CDR1 SGHTA, CDR2 FQGNSA. V trimming: 3 bases; J trimming: 9 bases; junction bases outside the gene matches: 8. This record belongs to a study of post-analysis software for immune sequencing data. Study-wide points: Versus controls, multiple sclerosis patients showed significantly lower diversity (normalized Chao1). TRBV5-6, TRBV5-1 and TRBV20-1 were among four or five TRBV segments more frequent in patients than controls.

cDNA libraries of TCR beta carried unique molecular identifiers. cDNA molecules numbering about 480,000 came from roughly 0.93 to 9.6 million T cells. MiXCR, applied by TCRdb to the PCR reads, yields one record per CDR3 protein. The sample consists of 650,000 to 850,000 distinct CDR3 sequences, more than 45% of them appearing once. This chain joins TRBV7-2 and TRBJ2-1; 7 positions match TRBD2. Sequenced material: blood. This receptor was identified in a girl aged 5-17 years with multiple sclerosis. The CDR3 sequence is CASSFSHGEGEQFF. CDR3 bases: TGTGCCAGCAGCTTCTCCCATGGGGAGGGTGAGCAGTTCTTC.